This T cell receptor (beta chain) was identified in a study of CD8+ T cells in alopecia areata. Looking at the study overall: Those patients who were treated received oral tofacitinib, which was given at 5 to 10 mg twice daily for moderate-to-severe alopecia areata. Study findings and constraints: Among the cells sequenced in scalp samples are also the resident alphabeta T cells of normal skin. Just one nonresponder means the tie between baseline CD8+ expansion and response stays uncertain. Clonality was higher in lesional than normal scalp, especially in alopecia totalis/universalis.

The CDR3 has 17 residues. Germline V gene data show CDR1 as LNHDA and CDR2 as SQIVND (reference sequence). Losses at the gene ends were 1 base for V and 8 bases for J; bases not matched to a gene: 12. Treatment specified: oral pan-JAK inhibitor, 5-10 mg twice daily. With respect to this clone: What it binds is unknown.

TCR sequencing used cDNA made by reverse transcription of extracted RNA. Measured with immunoSEQ multiplex PCR; TCRdb has only the in-frame clones, and not every one. The repertoire holds more than 100,000 clones, around 56% seen once, with 0.45% to 0.5% in the top ten. The chain employs TRBV19 and TRBJ2-1; 9 bases map to TRBD2. The starting material was CD4+ T cells sorted from blood, obtained at week 4, from a patient treated with tofacitinib. This clonotype originated in a human donor with alopecia areata. DNA of the CDR3: TGTGCCAGTAGTATAGCCCCCTGGACTAGCGTTGGATATGAGCAGTTCTTC. Translating gives CASSIAPWTSVGYEQFF. The full variable domain, with the rest looked up from reference TRBV19 and TRBJ2-1, is DGGITQSPKYLFRKEGQNVTLSCEQNLNHDAMYWYRQDPGQGLRLIYYSQIVNDFQKGDIAEGYSVSREKKESFPLTVTSAQKNPTAFYLCASSIAPWTSVGYEQFFGPGTRLTVL.